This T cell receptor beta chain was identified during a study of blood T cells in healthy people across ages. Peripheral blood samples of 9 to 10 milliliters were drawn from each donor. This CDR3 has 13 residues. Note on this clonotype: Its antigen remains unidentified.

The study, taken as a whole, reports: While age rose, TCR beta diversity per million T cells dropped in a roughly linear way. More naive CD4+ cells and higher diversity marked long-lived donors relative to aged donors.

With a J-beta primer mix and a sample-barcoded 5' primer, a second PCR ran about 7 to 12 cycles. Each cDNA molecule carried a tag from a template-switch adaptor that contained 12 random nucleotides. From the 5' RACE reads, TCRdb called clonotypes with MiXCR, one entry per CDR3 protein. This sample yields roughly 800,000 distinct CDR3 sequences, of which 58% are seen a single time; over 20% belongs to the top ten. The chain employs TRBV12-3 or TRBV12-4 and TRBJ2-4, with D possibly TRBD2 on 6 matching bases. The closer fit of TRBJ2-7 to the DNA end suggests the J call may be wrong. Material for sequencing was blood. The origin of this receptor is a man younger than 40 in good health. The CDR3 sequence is CASSSWGVFEQYF. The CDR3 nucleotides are TGTGCCAGCAGTAGTTGGGGGGTTTTCGAGCAGTACTTC.